A single sample is the source of the 4 T cell receptor beta chains below, sequenced in a study of blood T cell repertoires in COVID-19. TCRdb's copy holds only in-frame clones and misses some; the assay was immunoSEQ multiplex PCR. This sample yields about 200,000 clones, of which approximately 90% are seen a single time; 0.7% to 0.85% belongs to the top ten. The specimen sequenced was peripheral blood. Every receptor here comes from a man in his fifties or sixties with COVID-19, enrolled during active disease.

The chain employs TRBV5-1 and TRBJ2-1, with 7 bases matching TRBD1. The CDR3 has 15 residues. Germline CDR1 reads SGHRS; CDR2 reads YFSETQ. The V gene end was trimmed by 3 bases and the J gene end by 5 bases; junction bases not matched to a gene: 8. DNA for the CDR3: TGCGCCAGCAGCTCCGGGACAGTCCAGAACAATGAGCAGTTCTTC. Its translation is CASSSGTVQNNEQFF. Combining the CDR3 with reference TRBV5-1 and TRBJ2-1 gives the whole variable domain KAGVTQTPRYLIKTRGQQVTLSCSPISGHRSVSWYQQTPGQGLQFLFEYFSETQRNKGNFPGRFSGRQFSNSRSEMNVSTLELGDSALYLCASSSGTVQNNEQFFGPGTRLTVL.

The chain links TRBV19 to TRBJ2-5; TRBD2 might be the D (6 bases). The CDR3 has 14 residues. CDR1 is LNHDA, CDR2 SQIVND, per germline (reference sequence). Trimming pared 7 bases from V and 4 bases from J, leaving 16 bases between. The CDR3 sequence: CASTSGYTGETQYF. The CDR3 bases are TGTGCCAGTACAAGCGGGTATACAGGAGAGACCCAGTACTTC. The full variable domain, completed using reference TRBV19 and TRBJ2-5, is DGGITQSPKYLFRKEGQNVTLSCEQNLNHDAMYWYRQDPGQGLRLIYYSQIVNDFQKGDIAEGYSVSREKKESFPLTVTSAQKNPTAFYLCASTSGYTGETQYFGPGTRLLVL.

The CDR3 here is CASSLAGAGGPGDTQYF. The CDR3 bases are TGTGCCAGCAGTTTAGCAGGAGCGGGAGGGCCTGGAGATACGCAGTATTTT. The V and J genes are TRBV28 and TRBJ2-3; 10 nucleotides line up with TRBD2. The CDR3 contains 17 residues. V trimming: 2 bases; J trimming: 5 bases; junction bases outside the gene matches: 10. Germline lookup yields CDR1 MDHEN and CDR2 SYDVKM.

This clone was detected only a few times. The rearrangement joins TRBV7-6 to TRBJ2-1, with 8 bases matching TRBD2. This CDR3 is 18 amino acids long. J gave up 1 base and V 1 base, and 9 bases lay outside the gene matches. Germline V lookup: CDR1 SGHVS, CDR2 FNYEAQ. Here the CDR3 DNA reads TGTGCCAGCAGCTTAGGGAGCGGGACTAGTTATTCCTACAATGAGCAGTTCTTC. It is translated as CASSLGSGTSYSYNEQFF.